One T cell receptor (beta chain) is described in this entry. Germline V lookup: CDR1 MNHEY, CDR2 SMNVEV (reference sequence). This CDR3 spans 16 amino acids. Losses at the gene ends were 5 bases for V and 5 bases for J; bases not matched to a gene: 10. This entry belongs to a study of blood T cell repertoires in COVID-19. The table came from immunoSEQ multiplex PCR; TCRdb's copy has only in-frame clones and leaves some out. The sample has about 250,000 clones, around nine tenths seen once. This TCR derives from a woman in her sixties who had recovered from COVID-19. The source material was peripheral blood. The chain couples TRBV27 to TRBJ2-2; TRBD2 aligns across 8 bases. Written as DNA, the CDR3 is TGTGCCAGCAGTCGGGGGGGCAGCCCGAGGACCGGGGAGCTGTTTTTT. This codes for CASSRGGSPRTGELFF.